These 14 T cell receptor beta chains were all obtained from the same sample, sequenced in a study of blood T cell repertoires in COVID-19. TCRdb's copy holds only in-frame clones and misses some; the assay was immunoSEQ multiplex PCR. The table includes fewer than 350,000 clones, 85% detected once. Sequences were obtained from peripheral blood. Every receptor here comes from a human donor in a cohort sampled during active COVID-19.

The V and J genes are TRBV7-2 and TRBJ2-1, with D possibly matching TRBD2 (7 bases). This CDR3 has 14 amino acids. Germline lookup yields CDR1 SGHTA and CDR2 FQGNSA. Trimming left V 5 bases short and J 8 bases short, with 16 bases between. CDR3 in amino acids: CASSEWGGADEQFF. DNA of the CDR3: TGTGCCAGCAGCGAATGGGGGGGGGCCGATGAGCAGTTCTTC. The full variable domain, completed using reference TRBV7-2 and TRBJ2-1, is GAGVSQSPSNKVTEKGKDVELRCDPISGHTALYWYRQSLGQGLEFLIYFQGNSAPDKSGLPSDRFSAERTGGSVSTLTIQRTQQEDSAVYLCASSEWGGADEQFFGPGTRLTVL.

This chain joins TRBV9 and TRBJ2-3, with 8 bases fitting TRBD2. CDR1 is SGDLS and CDR2 is YYNGEE in the germline V gene. The CDR3 is 16 residues long. V gave up 1 base and J gave up 6 bases; unmatched junction bases: 10. DNA for the CDR3: TGTGCCAGCAGCGTAACTCTACGGGGGGGTTTGGATACGCAGTATTTT. Amino acids: CASSVTLRGGLDTQYF.

J is TRBJ1-1 and V is TRBV19; D possibly corresponds to TRBD1 (6 bases). Per the germline V gene, CDR1 is LNHDA and CDR2 is SQIVND (reference sequence). V was shortened by 1 base and J by 0 bases, with 9 bases between the two germline ends. The CDR3 contains 15 residues. This CDR3 is CASSIGQVMNTEAFF. In nucleotides, the CDR3 is TGTGCCAGTAGTATAGGACAGGTGATGAACACTGAAGCTTTCTTT. Supplemented by reference TRBV19 and TRBJ1-1, the full variable domain reads DGGITQSPKYLFRKEGQNVTLSCEQNLNHDAMYWYRQDPGQGLRLIYYSQIVNDFQKGDIAEGYSVSREKKESFPLTVTSAQKNPTAFYLCASSIGQVMNTEAFFGQGTRLTVV.

This clone occurred once. The chain has TRBV10-3 and TRBJ1-6; 10 bases align to TRBD1. The V and J ends lost 4 bases and 8 bases, in that order; junction bases with no gene match: 5. The CDR3 totals 15 residues. Germline V CDR1 and CDR2: ENHRY, SYGVKD. This chain's CDR3 is CAISGTGTGDSPLHF. CDR3 nucleotide sequence: TGTGCCATCAGTGGAACCGGGACAGGGGATTCACCCCTCCACTTT.

The chain uses TRBV19 and TRBJ2-2, with 9 positions matching TRBD2. The CDR3 length is 16 residues. Germline trimming cut 5 bases from V and 5 bases from J; bases unmatched to any gene: 9. The germline V gene has CDR1 LNHDA and CDR2 SQIVND (reference sequence). Written as DNA, the CDR3 is TGTGCCAGTAGTCCCCGGCTAGCGGGGCGTACCGGGGAGCTGTTTTTT. It specifies CASSPRLAGRTGELFF.

The V and J genes are TRBV19 and TRBJ1-5; D uncertain. This CDR3 contains 14 residues. Germline V gives CDR1 LNHDA, CDR2 SQIVND (reference sequence). The V gene lost 10 bases and the J gene lost 1 base, with 14 bases spanning the gap. CDR3 sequence: CATAPTRSNQPQHF. The CDR3 DNA reads TGTGCCACCGCCCCCACAAGAAGCAATCAGCCCCAGCATTTT.

This rearrangement joins TRBV28 to TRBJ1-1; D gene ambiguous. Germline V gene data show CDR1 as MDHEN and CDR2 as SYDVKM. Trimming took off 7 bases at V and 5 bases at J, with 17 bases between the two ends. The CDR3 covers 14 residues. CDR3 nucleotides: TGTGCCAGCACCCAACACGGGGATTCGACTGAAGCTTTCTTT. Its translation: CASTQHGDSTEAFF.

This rearrangement joins TRBV21-1 to TRBJ2-3; TRBD2, the D gene given by the table, was not confirmed from the DNA. TRBV21-1 is a pseudogene locus. The CDR3 runs to 17 residues. The CDR3 DNA follows: TGTGCCAGCAGCATGGGGACTAGCGGGGGTATCACAGATACGCAGTATTTT. As protein: CASSMGTSGGITDTQYF.

The chain employs TRBV12-3 or TRBV12-4 and TRBJ1-1; D is uncertain. V lost 3 bases, J lost 0 bases, and 2 bases lay in between. The CDR3 is 12 amino acids. Written as DNA, the CDR3 is TGTGCCAGCAGTTTCGTGAACACTGAAGCTTTCTTT. It translates to CASSFVNTEAFF.

This rearrangement joins TRBV11-1 to TRBJ1-5; no clear D gene. Trimming cost V 5 bases and J 9 bases, with 14 bases left between them. The CDR3 length is 13 residues. Per the germline V gene, CDR1 is SGHAT and CDR2 is FQDESV (reference sequence). The CDR3 DNA is TGTGCCAGCAGCCCCCGGGGTACGGGGCCCCAGCATTTT. Translated, it gives CASSPRGTGPQHF.

The gene calls are TRBV12-3 or TRBV12-4 and TRBJ1-1; a possible D gene is TRBD1 (5 bases). The CDR3 spans 13 residues. DNA for the CDR3: TGTGTGGGGGGAGGTCTTGGTTTCACTGAAGCTTTCTTT. Translating it yields CVGGGLGFTEAFF.

J is TRBJ1-1 and V is TRBV18, with TRBD1 as a possible D gene (6 bases). The CDR3 consists of 14 residues. CDR1 KGHSH and CDR2 LQKENI come from the germline V gene. V dropped 3 bases and J dropped 0 bases, with 8 bases sitting between them. For the CDR3, the DNA is TGTGCCAGCTCACCGCAGGGGATGAACACTGAAGCTTTCTTT. This sequence encodes CASSPQGMNTEAFF.

This chain joins TRBV2 and TRBJ1-6; tentative D call: TRBD1 (6 bases). V was pared by 8 bases and J by 9 bases, with 20 bases between. CDR1 is SNHLY, CDR2 FYNNEI, per germline. The CDR3 sequence is 15 residues long. CDR3 sequence reads: CASRSEGGKISPLHF. DNA for the CDR3: TGTGCCAGCCGCTCAGAAGGGGGAAAGATTTCACCCCTCCACTTT.

The chain links TRBV15 to TRBJ1-1; 7 nucleotides match TRBD1. The junction had 4 bases not matched to a gene; V was cut back by 2 bases and J by 1 base. The germline V gene encodes CDR1 LNHNV and CDR2 YYDKDF (reference sequence). The CDR3 covers 15 residues. CDR3 sequence: CATSRTGTENTEAFF. DNA for the CDR3: TGTGCCACCAGCAGAACCGGGACAGAGAACACTGAAGCTTTCTTT. Filled out from reference TRBV15 and TRBJ1-1, the complete variable domain reads DAMVIQNPRYQVTQFGKPVTLSCSQTLNHNVMYWYQQKSSQAPKLLFHYYDKDFNNEADTPDNFQSRRPNTSFCFLDIRSPGLGDTAMYLCATSRTGTENTEAFFGQGTRLTVV.